Listed below are T cell receptor beta chains from one sample, sequenced in a study of CD8 T cells in ankylosing spondylitis. TCRdb redid the calling of the 5' RACE reads with MiXCR, one entry per CDR3 protein. The sample records 150,000 to 200,000 distinct CDR3 sequences, over 10% being singletons. Sequenced material: blood, either unsorted or a sorted T cell fraction (not recorded which). The receptors here all came from a female donor with ankylosing spondylitis or in good health (not recorded which). The CDR3 runs from the conserved cysteine through the conserved F or W. The D gene is left open where the match is weak.

j_call v_call d_call cdr3_aa
TRBJ1-5 TRBV4-1 NA CASSQEGGRGNQPQHF
TRBJ2-1 TRBV9 TRBD2 CASSAGGVSINEQFF
TRBJ2-1 TRBV29-1 NA CSGQATLNEQFF
TRBJ2-3 TRBV12-3/TRBV12-4 NA CASSSRAQDTQYF
TRBJ2-2 TRBV11-2 NA CASSLDTSGVFGELFF
TRBJ2-5 TRBV18 TRBD1 CASSLDRGQETQYF
TRBJ2-5 TRBV7-2 NA CASSFSKSQYF
TRBJ2-3 TRBV5-1 NA CASTGGASGTDTQYF
TRBJ2-5 TRBV20-1 TRBD2 CSARDSGGTETQYF
TRBJ2-3 TRBV12-3/TRBV12-4 NA CASSVPSGRWLDTQYF
TRBJ2-2 TRBV5-6 NA CASSSAWLATGELFF
TRBJ2-3 TRBV6-4 NA CASSDNGGTQYF
TRBJ2-1 TRBV18 NA CASSPGLYNEQFF
TRBJ1-1 TRBV9 TRBD1 CASSTNQGAATEAFF
TRBJ2-7 TRBV7-9 TRBD1 CASRRQGAAWYF
TRBJ1-2 TRBV15 TRBD1 CATSTGTGATNYGYTF
TRBJ2-7 TRBV5-1 NA CASIENEPLDSYEQYF
TRBJ1-2 TRBV15 NA CATSIPGGDGYTF
TRBJ2-3 TRBV7-9 NA CASTYSTDTQYF
TRBJ2-2 TRBV3-1 NA CASSQRDNTGELFF